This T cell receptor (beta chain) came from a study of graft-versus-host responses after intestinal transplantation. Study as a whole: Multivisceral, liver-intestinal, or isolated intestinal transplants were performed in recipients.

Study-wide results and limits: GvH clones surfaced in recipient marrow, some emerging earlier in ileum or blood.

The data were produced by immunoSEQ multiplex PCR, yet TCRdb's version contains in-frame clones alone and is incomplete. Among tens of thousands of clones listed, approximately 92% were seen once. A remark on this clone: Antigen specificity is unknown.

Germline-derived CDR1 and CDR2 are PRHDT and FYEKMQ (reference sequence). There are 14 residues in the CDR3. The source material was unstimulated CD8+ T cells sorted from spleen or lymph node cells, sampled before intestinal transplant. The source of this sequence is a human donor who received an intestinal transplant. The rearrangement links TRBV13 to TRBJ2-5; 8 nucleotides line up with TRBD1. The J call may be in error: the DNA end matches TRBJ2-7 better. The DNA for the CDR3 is TGTGCCAGCAGCTTTCGGGACAGGCCCTACGAGCAGTACTTC. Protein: CASSFRDRPYEQYF.